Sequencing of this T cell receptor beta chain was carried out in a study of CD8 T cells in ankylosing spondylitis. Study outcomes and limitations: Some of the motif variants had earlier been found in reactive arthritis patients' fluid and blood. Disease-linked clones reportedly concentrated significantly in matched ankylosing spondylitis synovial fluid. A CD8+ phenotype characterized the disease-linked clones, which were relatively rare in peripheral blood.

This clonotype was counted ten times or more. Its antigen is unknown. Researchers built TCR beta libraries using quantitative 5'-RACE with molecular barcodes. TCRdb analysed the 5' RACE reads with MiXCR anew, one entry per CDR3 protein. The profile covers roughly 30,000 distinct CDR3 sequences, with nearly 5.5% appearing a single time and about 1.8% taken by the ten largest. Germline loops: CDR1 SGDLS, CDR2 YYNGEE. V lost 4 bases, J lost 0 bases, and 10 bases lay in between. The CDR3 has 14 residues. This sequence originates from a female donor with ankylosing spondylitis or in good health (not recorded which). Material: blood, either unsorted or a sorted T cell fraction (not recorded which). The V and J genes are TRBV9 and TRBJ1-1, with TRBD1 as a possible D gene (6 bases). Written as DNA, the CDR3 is TGTGCCAGCAGCTTAGGGGGAATGAACACTGAAGCTTTCTTT. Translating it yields CASSLGGMNTEAFF. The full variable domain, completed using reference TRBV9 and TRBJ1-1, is DSGVTQTPKHLITATGQRVTLRCSPRSGDLSVYWYQQSLDQGLQFLIQYYNGEERAKGNILERFSAQQFPDLHSELNLSSLELGDSALYFCASSLGGMNTEAFFGQGTRLTVV.